This is a list of T cell receptor beta chains from one sample in a study of CD8 T cells in ankylosing spondylitis. From the 5' RACE reads, TCRdb called clonotypes with MiXCR, one entry per CDR3 protein. The sample consists of about 240,000 distinct CDR3 sequences, 8% to 9.5% of them appearing once. The sequenced sample was blood, either unsorted or a sorted T cell fraction (not recorded which). These receptors originate from a male donor with ankylosing spondylitis or in good health (not recorded which). CDR3s include the opening cysteine and the closing phenylalanine or tryptophan. Each record gives: clone size, D gene, J gene, CDR3 length, V gene, CDR3 protein, CDR3 DNA. The D gene is left open where the match is weak. Clone size is shown for a subset of rows, as once, few, many or a class of expanded clone.

few NA TRBJ2-2 15 TRBV12-3/TRBV12-4 CASPPGDSNTGELFF TGTGCCAGTCCGCCCGGAGACTCGAACACCGGGGAGCTGTTTTTT
many TRBD2 TRBJ2-1 13 TRBV29-1 CSVEPREGNEQFF TGCAGCGTTGAACCGAGGGAGGGAAATGAGCAGTTCTTC
NA NA TRBJ2-1 13 TRBV5-1 CASSPDGGNEQFF TGCGCCAGCAGCCCGGATGGAGGGAATGAGCAGTTCTTC
few NA TRBJ1-3 17 TRBV20-1 CSARKLSGLGSGNTIYF TGCAGTGCTAGAAAGCTGAGCGGGCTCGGCTCTGGAAACACCATATATTTT
many NA TRBJ1-1 14 TRBV12-3/TRBV12-4 CASSLRERNTEAFF TGTGCCAGCAGTTTAAGGGAGCGGAACACTGAAGCTTTCTTT
few TRBD2 TRBJ2-7 12 TRBV30 CAWTSGGYEQYF TGTGCCTGGACTAGCGGGGGCTACGAGCAGTACTTC
few NA TRBJ1-2 12 TRBV12-3/TRBV12-4 CASSFGQFGYTF TGTGCCAGCAGTTTCGGGCAGTTTGGCTACACCTTC
many NA TRBJ2-3 16 TRBV7-9 CASSFLTTHSTDTQYF TGTGCCAGCAGCTTTCTAACTACCCATAGCACAGATACGCAGTATTTT
many NA TRBJ1-2 14 TRBV7-7 CASSPITGNYGYTF TGTGCTAGCAGCCCAATAACAGGGAACTATGGCTACACCTTC
many NA TRBJ2-5 11 TRBV6-5 CASSTLETQYF TGTGCCAGCAGTACGCTGGAGACCCAGTACTTC
NA NA TRBJ2-1 17 TRBV30 CAWSATPEWSSYNEQFF TGTGCCTGGAGTGCGACCCCGGAATGGAGCTCCTACAATGAGCAGTTCTTC
NA NA TRBJ1-1 13 TRBV25-1 CASRQSVNTEAFF TGTGCCAGCAGGCAGTCGGTGAACACTGAAGCTTTCTTT
NA NA TRBJ2-5 15 TRBV12-3/TRBV12-4 CASRVERGARETQYF TGTGCCAGCAGAGTGGAACGGGGAGCCAGGGAGACCCAGTACTTC
many NA TRBJ2-7 13 TRBV15 CATRDGQFYEQYF TGTGCCACCAGAGACGGGCAGTTCTACGAGCAGTACTTC
few TRBD1 TRBJ2-1 14 TRBV20-1 CSATDRNYYNEQFF TGCAGTGCTACGGACAGGAACTACTACAATGAGCAGTTCTTC